This is a list of T cell receptor beta chains from one sample in a study of T cell repertoires in aging, cancer and after chemotherapy. From the multiplex PCR reads, TCRdb called clonotypes with MiXCR, one entry per CDR3 protein. The sample yields roughly 3,200 distinct CDR3 sequences, about a fifth seen once. Sequencing input: blood. The receptors derive from a human donor with a blood cancer. The CDR3 runs from the conserved cysteine through the conserved F or W. The order of the fields is J gene, V gene, D gene, clone size, CDR3 protein, CDR3 DNA. D genes are given only for firm matches. A clone size is listed for some rows: how often the clone was seen (once, few, many), or a class if it is expanded.

J gene: TRBJ1-3; V gene: TRBV27; D gene: -; clone size: few; CDR3 protein: CASSSGGAGNTIYF; CDR3 DNA: TGTGCCAGCAGTTCGGGGGGGGCTGGAAACACCATATATTTT
J gene: TRBJ1-1; V gene: TRBV6-6; D gene: TRBD1; clone size: -; CDR3 protein: CASSPGTGKTEAFF; CDR3 DNA: TGTGCCAGCAGTCCCGGGACAGGGAAGACTGAAGCTTTCTTT
J gene: TRBJ1-1; V gene: TRBV18; D gene: -; clone size: -; CDR3 protein: CASSPQIGGAFF; CDR3 DNA: TGTGCCAGCTCACCTCAGATCGGGGGTGCTTTCTTT
J gene: TRBJ2-4; V gene: TRBV15; D gene: -; clone size: medium-sized; CDR3 protein: CATSSVDSFHIQYF; CDR3 DNA: TGTGCCACCAGCAGCGTAGACAGTTTCCACATTCAGTACTTC
J gene: TRBJ2-5; V gene: TRBV19; D gene: -; clone size: medium-sized; CDR3 protein: CASSIRRQEAQYF; CDR3 DNA: TGTGCCAGTAGTATTCGACGACAGGAGGCCCAGTACTTC
J gene: TRBJ1-6; V gene: TRBV18; D gene: -; clone size: few; CDR3 protein: CASSPDRGQRSPLHF; CDR3 DNA: TGTGCCAGCTCACCTGACCGGGGGCAAAGATCACCCCTCCACTTT
J gene: TRBJ1-2; V gene: TRBV12-3/TRBV12-4; D gene: TRBD1; clone size: medium-sized; CDR3 protein: CASRRRTGDYGYTF; CDR3 DNA: TGTGCCAGCAGACGAAGGACAGGGGACTATGGCTACACCTTC
J gene: TRBJ1-2; V gene: TRBV5-4; D gene: -; clone size: medium-sized; CDR3 protein: CASSLGEPIDGYTF; CDR3 DNA: TGTGCCAGCAGCTTGGGGGAGCCGATTGATGGCTACACCTTC
J gene: TRBJ1-6; V gene: TRBV5-6; D gene: TRBD1; clone size: medium-sized; CDR3 protein: CASSYRGSYNSPLHF; CDR3 DNA: TGTGCCAGCAGCTACAGGGGTAGTTATAATTCACCCCTCCACTTT
J gene: TRBJ1-5; V gene: TRBV6-1; D gene: -; clone size: medium-sized; CDR3 protein: CASSEGSNQPQHF; CDR3 DNA: TGTGCCAGCAGTGAAGGTAGCAATCAGCCCCAGCATTTT
J gene: TRBJ2-7; V gene: TRBV27; D gene: TRBD2; clone size: medium-sized; CDR3 protein: CASSYSGTSGTGEQYF; CDR3 DNA: TGTGCCAGCAGTTATTCCGGGACTAGCGGGACGGGGGAGCAGTACTTC
J gene: TRBJ1-4; V gene: TRBV5-6; D gene: -; clone size: -; CDR3 protein: CASSLATGPAGEKLFF; CDR3 DNA: TGTGCCAGCAGCTTGGCTACGGGACCGGCGGGTGAAAAACTGTTTTTT
J gene: TRBJ2-7; V gene: TRBV5-6; D gene: -; clone size: medium-sized; CDR3 protein: CASSSGLLYEQYF; CDR3 DNA: TGTGCCAGCAGCTCGGGACTTCTCTACGAGCAGTACTTC
J gene: TRBJ2-3; V gene: TRBV21-1; D gene: -; clone size: -; CDR3 protein: CASSLRRLAGYGRETSPDTQYF; CDR3 DNA: TGTGCCAGCAGCCTACGAAGACTCGCTGGCTATGGGCGGGAGACCTCTCCAGATACGCAGTATTTT
J gene: TRBJ2-2; V gene: TRBV7-9; D gene: -; clone size: medium-sized; CDR3 protein: CASSLGTTNTGELFF; CDR3 DNA: TGTGCCAGCAGCTTGGGGACAACGAACACCGGGGAGCTGTTTTTT
J gene: TRBJ1-5; V gene: TRBV30; D gene: -; clone size: few; CDR3 protein: CAYGKGGDQPQHF; CDR3 DNA: TGTGCCTACGGGAAAGGGGGGGATCAGCCCCAGCATTTT